This entry lists 2 T cell receptor beta chains sequenced from one sample in a study of cytomegalovirus exposure and HLA in healthy donors. Both 60 Vbeta primers and 13 Jbeta primers went into the PCR. Data came from immunoSEQ multiplex PCR; TCRdb stores just in-frame clones and leaves some out. There are about 97,000 clones in the sample; 79% occur only once, and over 2.5% lies in the top ten. The source material was PBMCs. The source of these receptors is a male donor in good health and CMV-seropositive.

The chain has TRBV29-1 and TRBJ1-1; D is perhaps TRBD1 (5 bases). The germline V gene has CDR1 SQVTM and CDR2 ANQGSEA. The CDR3 length is 15 residues. V was trimmed by 5 bases and J by 3 bases, leaving 19 bases between them. The CDR3 loop reads CSVRGGLLGDTEAFF. The CDR3 nucleotides read TGCAGCGTTCGGGGGGGACTCCTGGGGGACACTGAAGCTTTCTTT. Complete variable domain (other parts from reference TRBV29-1 and TRBJ1-1): SAVISQKPSRDICQRGTSLTIQCQVDSQVTMMFWYRQQPGQSLTLIATANQGSEATYESGFVIDKFPISRPNLTFSTLTVSNMSPEDSSIYLCSVRGGLLGDTEAFFGQGTRLTVV.

This clone turned up a few times. The J gene is TRBJ1-2, the V gene TRBV4-1; tentative D call: TRBD1 (6 bases). CDR3 size: 15 residues. Trimming left V 4 bases short and J 7 bases short, with 19 bases between. Germline loops: CDR1 MGHRA, CDR2 YSYEKL. CDR3 bases: TGCGCCAGCAGCCTCACAGGGAATCAGGGGAGTGGCTACACCTTC. It translates to CASSLTGNQGSGYTF.